This T cell receptor (beta chain) was recovered during a study of cytomegalovirus exposure and HLA in healthy donors. The primer mix had 60 Vbeta and 13 Jbeta primers. Assay used: immunoSEQ multiplex PCR; TCRdb lists only in-frame clones, some missing. This sample has about 120,000 clones, with around 86% found just once. Study outcomes and limitations: It was likely that a cluster of highly shared sequence variants was a sequencing artifact.

The CDR3 is 15 residues long. Germline CDR1 and CDR2: SGHKS and YYEKEE (reference sequence). V was clipped by 4 bases and J by 2 bases, with 16 bases between them. The sample holds one count of this clone. Antigen specificity is unknown. The V gene is TRBV5-5, the J gene TRBJ2-7; D possibly corresponds to TRBD1 (6 bases). The sequencing sample was made of PBMCs. This clonotype originated in a man aged 40-55 years in good health and CMV-seronegative. The CDR3 sequence: CASSEGHRGTYEQYF. CDR3 coding DNA: TGTGCCAGCAGCGAGGGACACCGAGGAACCTACGAGCAGTACTTC.